Listed below are T cell receptor beta chains from one sample, sequenced in a study of cytomegalovirus exposure and HLA in healthy donors. Profiled with immunoSEQ multiplex PCR; TCRdb holds only in-frame clones, not every one. The table lists 130,000 to 150,000 clones, around 78% of them singletons. The material sequenced was PBMCs. These receptors all stem from a man between 35 and 55 years old in good health and CMV-seropositive. Each CDR3 is given with its conserved first and last residue. Fields, in order: J gene, V gene, CDR3 length, CDR3 protein.

J gene: TRBJ2-3; V gene: TRBV7-3; CDR3 length: 15; CDR3 protein: CASSLQGARTDTQYF
J gene: TRBJ1-6; V gene: TRBV4-2; CDR3 length: 14; CDR3 protein: CASSPTGDNSPLHF
J gene: TRBJ2-7; V gene: TRBV21-1; CDR3 length: 15; CDR3 protein: CASSKVRPGAGEQYF
J gene: TRBJ2-1; V gene: TRBV27; CDR3 length: 17; CDR3 protein: CASSLSRLRDSYNEQFF
J gene: TRBJ2-2; V gene: TRBV6-5; CDR3 length: 16; CDR3 protein: CASSFTSVRLTGELFF
J gene: TRBJ1-5; V gene: TRBV28; CDR3 length: 16; CDR3 protein: CASTKEWGVGNQPQHF
J gene: TRBJ1-5; V gene: TRBV30; CDR3 length: 13; CDR3 protein: CAWGLDRNQPQHF
J gene: TRBJ2-5; V gene: TRBV6-6; CDR3 length: 14; CDR3 protein: CASSPGRGRETQYF
J gene: TRBJ2-5; V gene: TRBV6-6; CDR3 length: 16; CDR3 protein: CASTPGRGYFQETQYF
J gene: TRBJ2-7; V gene: TRBV30; CDR3 length: 13; CDR3 protein: CAWDKREGNEQYF